This T cell receptor beta chain emerged from a study of blood T cell repertoires in COVID-19. Study as a whole: Spain, Italy and the United States supplied samples that represented acute and convalescent COVID-19.

Assay used: immunoSEQ multiplex PCR; TCRdb lists only in-frame clones, some missing. The sample contains tens of thousands of clones, about four fifths of which appear only once. This CDR3 is 17 amino acids long. Germline V gene sequence: CDR1 KGHSH, CDR2 LQKENI. The germline V and J ends were trimmed by 4 bases and 3 bases, with 21 bases remaining between them. This receptor was obtained from a woman older than 75 with active or convalescent COVID-19. This chain connects TRBV18 to TRBJ2-5; possible D gene TRBD2, 7 bases. Sequencing input: peripheral blood. The CDR3 DNA is TGTGCCAGCTCACGAACGAACCCCCGGGGGGCCGAAGAGACCCAGTACTTC. Protein: CASSRTNPRGAEETQYF.